A single sample gave rise to the 4 T cell receptor beta chains below, sequenced in a study of early T cells in non-severe SARS-CoV-2 infection. Each CDR3 protein gets one entry after TCRdb re-called the 5' RACE reads with MiXCR. This sample has tens of thousands of distinct CDR3 sequences, with about 10% found just once. The sample consisted of whole blood. These receptors all come from an adult who was a healthcare worker with PCR-confirmed SARS-CoV-2 infection or an uninfected control (not recorded which).

This clonotype occurred a few times. The chain has TRBV4-2 and TRBJ1-5, with 7 positions matching TRBD1. Germline V gene lookup returns CDR1 LGHNA and CDR2 YNFKEQ. Trimming cost V 2 bases and J 0 bases; bases outside gene matches: 4. This CDR3 region has 16 residues. DNA for the CDR3: TGTGCCAGCAGCCAAACCGGGACAGCTAGCAATCAGCCCCAGCATTTT. Translation gives CASSQTGTASNQPQHF.

CDR3 nucleotide sequence: TGCGCCAGCAGCAGGGGACTAGCGGGGAATTGCGAGCAGTACTTC. This encodes CASSRGLAGNCEQYF. V usage is TRBV5-1 and J usage is TRBJ2-7, with 13 bases aligning to TRBD2. Germline V gene sequence: CDR1 SGHRS, CDR2 YFSETQ. J lost 6 bases, V lost 4 bases, and 7 bases had no gene match. This CDR3 region has 15 residues.

The rearrangement uses TRBV9 and TRBJ1-3; TRBD1 is a possible D gene (5 bases). Between the trimmed V and J ends, which lost 2 bases and 4 bases, there was a span of 10 bases. The CDR3 has 14 residues. CDR1 is SGDLS, CDR2 YYNGEE, per germline. DNA of the CDR3: TGTGCCAGCAGCGTTGCGGGGGTCGGAAACACCATATATTTT. Amino acid sequence: CASSVAGVGNTIYF.

This clonotype came up many times. The rearrangement uses TRBV7-8 and TRBJ2-1; 10 nucleotides align to TRBD2. The trim removed 1 base at V and 2 bases at J, leaving 2 bases unmatched. Germline V lookup: CDR1 SGHVS, CDR2 FQNEAQ. CDR3 length: 16 residues. The CDR3 loop reads CASSLGTSGTYNEQFF. CDR3 bases: TGTGCCAGCAGCTTAGGAACTAGCGGGACCTACAATGAGCAGTTCTTC.